This TCR beta chain originates from a study of T cells in Graves' hyperthyroidism and ophthalmopathy (dated by TCRdb to about 2019). At the level of the whole study: Peripheral blood samples were taken at initial diagnosis, before any treatment was given. TCR V-J signatures able to tell the groups apart were searched for in a discovery cohort of 90 to 100 patients, of whom roughly 42 had Graves' ophthalmopathy and 55 to 60 had stable Graves' hyperthyroidism. Whether ophthalmopathy could be predicted prospectively was tested in an independent validation cohort made up of approximately 19 hyperthyroidism patients plus 17 patients who later progressed to ophthalmopathy. The 100 discovery patients were randomly split 7:3 into training and test sets. In addition, the study compared T-cell repertoires in thyroid tissue and in blood from six Graves' hyperthyroidism patients. After blood sampling, hyperthyroidism patients were treated with methimazole at a starting dose of 30 mg daily, and ophthalmopathy patients were treated with high-dose intravenous methylprednisolone. TCR Vbeta CDR3 sequencing of some 140 peripheral blood samples (fewer than 45 ophthalmopathy, roughly 72 hyperthyroidism and roughly 17 progressor patients) is reported in the paper. The study at large found these results: Sample size was not statistically predetermined, and investigators were not blinded to group allocation. In validation, progression to ophthalmopathy was predicted by the model with around 70% sensitivity and 72% to 80% specificity, a median of approximately 6.5 months before onset. Most expanded thyroid clonotypes (frequency above 0.001) were also detected in blood, suggesting blood repertoires may reflect thyroid immune responses. A model built on a 13 V-J signature distinguished ophthalmopathy from stable hyperthyroidism, reaching roughly 88% sensitivity and about 81% specificity in cross-validation and 80%/75% in testing.

Hyperthyroidism patients were aged 18 to 65 years and newly diagnosed, with disease duration of less than 2 months. Any patient with an uncontrolled infection, another autoimmune disease, pregnancy or lactation was excluded. Diagnoses were established on the basis of clinical symptoms, serum thyroxine and TRAb, thyroid ultrasound, and orbital computed tomography. Blood from progressor patients was collected at the time of first diagnosis with hyperthyroidism, before any ophthalmopathy symptoms had appeared. PBMCs were separated from 10 ml of fresh peripheral blood using Ficoll-Paque density gradient centrifugation. Progressor patients were defined as those initially diagnosed with Graves' hyperthyroidism in whom ophthalmopathy developed during follow-up. Trizol reagent was used to extract total RNA, and RNA quality was then checked on an Agilent 2100 Bioanalyzer. V drops 2 bases and J drops 3 bases, leaving 11 bases in between. The CDR3 sequence holds 14 residues, the cysteine and phenylalanine included. Here the CDR3 DNA is all that survives: 42 bases in frame from base 1. CDR1 DFQATT and CDR2 SNEGSKA were looked up in the germline V gene (reference sequence).

Amplification of TCR beta CDR3 regions was carried out from RNA transcripts. The TCR CDR3 was subjected to a first round of RT-PCR using the HTBI primer set and the Qiagen OneStep RT-PCR kit. The libraries were constructed in a second round of multiplex PCR and then size-selected and purified. The libraries were sequenced on an Illumina HiSeq2000 using paired-end 100 bp reads. The study's own analysis went as follows. SOAPnuke was used to process the raw data, removing reads that contained adapters or uncalled bases, had a mean Phred below 15, or lacked an exact match to the constant primer or identifier. High-quality paired reads were merged with COPE v1.2.5, and unique nucleotide sequences were defined as clonotypes. MiTCR v1.1 was used to align the clonotypes against IMGT TRBV, TRBD and TRBJ reference segments. Only V-J combinations with frequency above 0.0001, covering 99% to 99.2% of repertoires, were analysed. The TCS score was defined as the ratio of F50 (clonal expansion) to E x V (chaos), calculated using BLOSUM62-based TCRdist between CDR3 peptides within each V-J. Welch's t-statistics and random forest reduced 500 to 650 V-J features to roughly 13, which were used in a naive Bayes classifier (R e1071). The raw public reads went through TCRdb reprocessing: fastp at Q25, MiXCR clone calling, in-frame beta chains kept. Rows are combined by CDR3 protein, so each entry shows the most common genes and DNA. The V and J calls reflect TCRdb's pipeline rather than the authors' work. In all, the sample holds around 700,000 distinct CDR3 sequences, and 18% of those were seen once. The ten most abundant clones make up about a sixth of the sample.

This clonotype was recorded a few times. It lacks a known antigen. It has no much larger one-base neighbor in the sample; base qualities were not kept. Sequenced material: blood. The chain uses TRBV20-1 and TRBJ2-1; no D gene call is confident. The clonotype originates from a woman in her 50s with Graves' hyperthyroidism that later progressed to Graves' ophthalmopathy. The CDR3 sequence is CSARWFQHYNEQFF. The nucleotides read TGCAGTGCTAGATGGTTTCAGCACTACAATGAGCAGTTCTTC.